This entry describes one T cell receptor (beta chain). The sample originates from a study of blood T cell repertoires in COVID-19. Study summary: Samples came from the United States, Italy and Spain, spanning acute and convalescent COVID-19. PBMCs, B-cell-depleted T cells, or T cells were the source of the cDNA or gDNA that made up the material.

Authors' analysis steps: Quantification of nucleated cells was approximated via reference gene primer amplification. Generated by immunoSEQ multiplex PCR, the TCRdb table keeps only in-frame clones and is missing some. D and trimming were read from the DNA, whereas the V and J calls and clone size are those reported in that table. The sample lists approximately 170,000 clones, about 88% occurring once. The CDR3 is made up of 13 amino acids. V dropped 2 bases and J dropped 7 bases, with 12 bases sitting between them. Germline V gives CDR1 LGHDT, CDR2 YNNKEL (reference sequence). The specimen sequenced was peripheral blood. The rearrangement uses TRBV3-1 (or the pseudogene TRBV3-2) and TRBJ2-7, with D maybe TRBD1 (7 bases). This TCR was recovered from a young man with acute or convalescent COVID-19. The CDR3, as DNA: TGTGCCAGCAGCCAACAGGGGGGCCGGGAGCAGTACTTC. This sequence encodes CASSQQGGREQYF.